A selection of T cell receptor beta chains follows, all from one sample in a study of T-cell memory formation after mild COVID-19. TCRdb analysed the 5' RACE reads with MiXCR anew, one entry per CDR3 protein. The table includes about 410,000 distinct CDR3 sequences, around 17% detected once. Sequenced material: PBMCs or a T cell subset sorted from them (not recorded which). Receptor source: a man between 18 and 35 years old who had mild COVID-19 (a few samples of this study predate the infection). Cell type and time point are not known. Each CDR3 is given with its conserved first and last residue. A D gene is named only where the DNA matches it firmly. Where a row states a size, it is once, few, many or the class of an expanded clone; other rows omit it.

D gene | J gene | V gene | clone size | CDR3 protein | CDR3 DNA
TRBD1 | TRBJ1-5 | TRBV7-9 | few | CASSTGGSNQPQHF | TGTGCCAGCAGCACAGGGGGTAGCAATCAGCCCCAGCATTTT
- | TRBJ2-4 | TRBV3-1 | few | CASSLRPTGDIQYF | TGTGCCAGCAGTCTCAGACCTACGGGGGACATTCAGTACTTC
- | TRBJ2-7 | TRBV7-2 | many | CASSLDPGAYEQYF | TGTGCCAGCAGCTTAGATCCAGGGGCCTACGAGCAGTACTTC
- | TRBJ2-3 | TRBV4-1 | few | CASSLSRAVYAQGGQYF | TGCGCCAGCAGCCTCTCTAGAGCGGTCTATGCCCAAGGGGGGCAGTATTTT
- | TRBJ2-7 | TRBV11-2 | many | CASSLARGIYEQYF | TGTGCCAGCAGCTTAGCACGGGGTATCTACGAGCAGTACTTC
TRBD1 | TRBJ1-1 | TRBV5-1 | - | CASSVVYRGLPEAFF | TGCGCCAGCAGCGTAGTCTACAGGGGATTGCCTGAAGCTTTCTTT
- | TRBJ2-3 | TRBV12-1 | - | CASSGRDRGLADTQYF | TGTGCCAGCAGCGGCCGGGACAGGGGGCTTGCAGATACGCAGTATTTT
- | TRBJ2-5 | TRBV2 | - | CASAPGTPRETQYF | TGTGCCAGCGCCCCCGGGACACCCCGGGAGACCCAGTACTTC
- | TRBJ2-7 | TRBV12-3/TRBV12-4 | few | CASSWGGRVSEQYF | TGTGCCAGCAGTTGGGGGGGGCGGGTATCCGAGCAGTACTTC
- | TRBJ1-2 | TRBV3-1 | many | CASSLGLGDGYTF | TGTGCCAGCAGCCTCGGGTTGGGGGATGGCTACACCTTC
TRBD2 | TRBJ2-5 | TRBV11-3 | - | CASSRGLAVQETQYF | TGTGCCAGCAGCAGGGGACTAGCGGTGCAAGAGACCCAGTACTTC
TRBD2 | TRBJ2-5 | TRBV7-9 | few | CASSLEPGSGLGTQYF | TGTGCCAGCAGCTTAGAGCCAGGTAGCGGACTAGGGACCCAGTACTTC
- | TRBJ1-2 | TRBV30 | - | CAWRLRQSNYGYTF | TGTGCCTGGAGATTAAGACAGTCCAACTATGGCTACACCTTC
- | TRBJ1-2 | TRBV20-1 | - | CSARDLGEYGYTF | TGCAGTGCTAGAGATCTGGGGGAGTACGGCTACACCTTC
TRBD1 | TRBJ2-2 | TRBV27 | few | CASNGQGRNTGELFF | TGTGCCAGCAATGGACAGGGGAGGAACACCGGGGAGCTGTTTTTT
TRBD1 | TRBJ1-6 | TRBV6-5 | - | CASSRRQGQSPLHF | TGTGCCAGCAGTCGTCGACAGGGACAATCACCCCTCCACTTT
- | TRBJ2-2 | TRBV6-2/TRBV6-3 | few | CASRRSANTGELFF | TGTGCCAGCAGGCGGTCGGCGAACACCGGGGAGCTGTTTTTT
TRBD1 | TRBJ1-1 | TRBV4-3 | - | CASSQDWDREAFF | TGCGCCAGCAGCCAAGATTGGGACAGGGAAGCTTTCTTT
- | TRBJ1-2 | TRBV7-8 | few | CASSLEVYYGYTF | TGTGCCAGCAGCTTAGAAGTTTACTATGGCTACACCTTC
- | TRBJ1-2 | TRBV5-1 | few | CASSLEGSSRGYTF | TGCGCCAGCAGCTTGGAGGGGAGTTCCAGGGGCTACACCTTC
- | TRBJ2-7 | TRBV2 | few | CASGPYEQYF | TGTGCCAGCGGCCCCTACGAGCAGTACTTC
TRBD1 | TRBJ1-5 | TRBV20-1 | - | CSARSGTGFQPQHF | TGCAGTGCTAGGTCCGGGACAGGGTTCCAGCCCCAGCATTTT
- | TRBJ1-1 | TRBV7-9 | few | CASRISTSNTEAFF | TGTGCCAGCAGGATATCCACATCTAACACTGAAGCTTTCTTT
- | TRBJ2-5 | TRBV7-3 | few | CASSLTAGRQETQYF | TGTGCCAGCAGCTTAACGGCGGGGCGACAAGAGACCCAGTACTTC
- | TRBJ1-5 | TRBV12-3/TRBV12-4 | - | CASSVTWGYNQPQHF | TGTGCCAGCAGTGTCACCTGGGGGTACAATCAGCCCCAGCATTTT
- | TRBJ2-7 | TRBV2 | - | CASRMASVGEQYF | TGTGCCAGCAGGATGGCTTCGGTGGGCGAGCAGTACTTC
TRBD2 | TRBJ2-1 | TRBV5-4 | - | CASSLALAGRNNEQFF | TGTGCCAGCAGCTTGGCACTAGCGGGGCGCAACAATGAGCAGTTCTTC
- | TRBJ1-1 | TRBV7-3 | few | CASSSKGTTEAFF | TGTGCCAGCAGCTCCAAGGGGACCACTGAAGCTTTCTTT
TRBD1 | TRBJ2-3 | TRBV5-1 | - | CASSGLQGENPTDTQYF | TGCGCCAGCAGCGGACTGCAGGGGGAGAACCCCACAGATACGCAGTATTTT
TRBD2 | TRBJ2-5 | TRBV7-2 | - | CARSTGTSGGPETQYF | TGTGCCAGAAGCACCGGGACTAGCGGGGGGCCAGAGACCCAGTACTTC
- | TRBJ1-1 | TRBV9 | few | CASSVFGVETEAFF | TGTGCCAGCAGCGTATTTGGAGTAGAGACTGAAGCTTTCTTT
TRBD1 | TRBJ1-2 | TRBV4-1 | many | CASSLSGQPNSGGYTF | TGCGCCAGCAGCCTTTCGGGACAGCCTAATTCTGGCGGCTACACCTTC
- | TRBJ2-5 | TRBV4-2 | - | CASSQVADQETQYF | TGTGCCAGCAGCCAAGTTGCGGACCAAGAGACCCAGTACTTC
- | TRBJ2-2 | TRBV4-1 | - | CASSQEPYTGELFF | TGCGCCAGCAGCCAAGAGCCGTACACCGGGGAGCTGTTTTTT
- | TRBJ1-5 | TRBV7-8 | - | CASSLRRQNQPQHF | TGTGCCAGCAGCTTACGTCGTCAGAATCAGCCCCAGCATTTT
- | TRBJ2-4 | TRBV4-1 | - | CASSQRGLGAKNIQYF | TGCGCCAGCAGCCAACGGGGCCTTGGGGCCAAAAACATTCAGTACTTC
TRBD1 | TRBJ2-7 | TRBV4-1 | few | CASSQGQGGSYEQYF | TGCGCCAGCAGCCAAGGACAGGGGGGCTCCTACGAGCAGTACTTC
- | TRBJ1-2 | TRBV28 | few | CASRFDGNYGYTF | TGTGCCAGCCGATTCGACGGCAACTATGGCTACACCTTC
- | TRBJ2-5 | TRBV5-1 | - | CASSLWSKEETQYF | TGCGCCAGCAGCTTGTGGTCGAAAGAAGAGACCCAGTACTTC
- | TRBJ1-6 | TRBV18 | - | CASSPGAGINSPLHF | TGTGCCAGCTCACCTGGCGCAGGGATCAATTCACCCCTCCACTTT
- | TRBJ2-2 | TRBV5-6 | - | CASSFVSAGELFF | TGTGCCAGCAGCTTTGTTTCCGCCGGGGAGCTGTTTTTT
TRBD2 | TRBJ2-5 | TRBV2 | many | CASSGTSGETQYF | TGTGCCAGCAGCGGGACTAGTGGTGAGACCCAGTACTTC
- | TRBJ2-7 | TRBV6-5 | few | CASSYSHTQVQYF | TGTGCCAGCAGTTACTCCCACACTCAGGTGCAGTACTTC